This entry concerns a single T cell receptor beta chain. The V end was cut by 3 bases, the J end by 4 bases, with 12 bases between. The CDR3 consists of 15 residues. Germline values: CDR1 SEHNR, CDR2 FQNEAQ (reference sequence). TCRdb's table, derived via immunoSEQ multiplex PCR, lists solely in-frame clones and lacks some. This sample has 55,000 to 80,000 clones, with roughly 90% found just once. These data are taken from a study of OX40 agonist ivuxolimab in advanced cancers. The material sequenced was CD4+ or CD8+ T cells sorted from blood, taken in a trial of the OX40 agonist ivuxolimab. The receptor comes from an adult with an advanced solid tumor such as melanoma, head and neck, liver or kidney cancer. This chain joins TRBV7-9 and TRBJ1-4; tentatively, D is TRBD1 (6 bases). Here the CDR3 reads CASSLQQGVNEKLFF. DNA for the CDR3: TGTGCCAGCAGCTTGCAACAGGGAGTTAATGAAAAACTGTTTTTT.